The following is a TCR beta chain sequence with its context. The clone's antigen remains unknown. No much larger clonotype is one base removed from it; base qualities were not supplied. This sample was included in a study of blood T cell repertoires in COVID-19 (TCRdb year 2020). Notes on the research overall: Samples covering the acute and convalescent phases of COVID-19 were provided by collaborators in the United States, Italy and Spain. The repertoires were released in a freely available public database meant as a resource for research on the immune response to SARS-CoV-2. Deeply sampled blood TCRbeta repertoires from subjects exposed to, actively infected with, or recovered from COVID-19 were included in the dataset. Samples came from the ongoing ImmuneRACE study (first 160 participants) plus 1,254 subjects from 6 global collaborators. Where HLA class I and class II types were available, the types were taken from metadata supplied by the sample provider, not from assay-based typing. Sample metadata almost always included a de-identified subject ID, COVID-19 status, age in years and sex. The material from the prospective study consisted of cDNA or gDNA derived from T cells, B-cell-depleted T cells, or PBMCs.

Summary of the overall study and its limitations: The amount of clinical and demographic metadata varied by source and participant and was provided uncurated.

The germline V gene (reference sequence) provides CDR1 GTSNPN and CDR2 SVGIG. V was cut back by 4 bases and J by 1 base, leaving a gap of 7 bases between them. The CDR3, from cysteine to phenylalanine, totals 12 residues. Only the CDR3 DNA stays, 36 bases, in frame from base 1. Each collaborating institution followed its own protocols to collect whole blood in K2EDTA tubes. Collaborator samples were shipped for TCRbeta analysis as frozen whole blood, isolated PBMCs, or DNA extracted from either sample type. TCRbeta CDR3 regions were amplified from genomic DNA by means of the immunoSEQ Assay, a bias-controlled multiplex PCR. The authors processed their data as follows. The number of nucleated cells in each sample was estimated by amplification of reference gene primers within the assay. To quantify the absolute abundance of each unique TCRbeta CDR3 rearrangement, sequence reads were collapsed and filtered. For each sample, productive Simpson clonality was calculated as the square root of Simpson's diversity index across productive rearrangements. TCRdb took over this immuneACCESS table, retaining in-frame rearrangements with V and J assigned. Such tables are incomplete; in checked studies, under half of the missing clones stem from an unresolved V gene, and the remainder is unexplained. V, J and clone size are taken as reported in that table, and D and trimming were inferred from the DNA itself. The sample table shows approximately 85,000 clones, and around 90% are seen once. The ten largest clonotypes hold approximately 4% of the sample.

Sample: peripheral blood. This chain joins TRBV30 to TRBJ1-1; the D gene identity is not certain. The sequence came from an elderly woman with active or convalescent COVID-19. CDR3 sequence: CAWTPGNTEAFF. Read as DNA, the sequence is TGTGCCTGGACCCCGGGGAACACTGAAGCTTTCTTT.